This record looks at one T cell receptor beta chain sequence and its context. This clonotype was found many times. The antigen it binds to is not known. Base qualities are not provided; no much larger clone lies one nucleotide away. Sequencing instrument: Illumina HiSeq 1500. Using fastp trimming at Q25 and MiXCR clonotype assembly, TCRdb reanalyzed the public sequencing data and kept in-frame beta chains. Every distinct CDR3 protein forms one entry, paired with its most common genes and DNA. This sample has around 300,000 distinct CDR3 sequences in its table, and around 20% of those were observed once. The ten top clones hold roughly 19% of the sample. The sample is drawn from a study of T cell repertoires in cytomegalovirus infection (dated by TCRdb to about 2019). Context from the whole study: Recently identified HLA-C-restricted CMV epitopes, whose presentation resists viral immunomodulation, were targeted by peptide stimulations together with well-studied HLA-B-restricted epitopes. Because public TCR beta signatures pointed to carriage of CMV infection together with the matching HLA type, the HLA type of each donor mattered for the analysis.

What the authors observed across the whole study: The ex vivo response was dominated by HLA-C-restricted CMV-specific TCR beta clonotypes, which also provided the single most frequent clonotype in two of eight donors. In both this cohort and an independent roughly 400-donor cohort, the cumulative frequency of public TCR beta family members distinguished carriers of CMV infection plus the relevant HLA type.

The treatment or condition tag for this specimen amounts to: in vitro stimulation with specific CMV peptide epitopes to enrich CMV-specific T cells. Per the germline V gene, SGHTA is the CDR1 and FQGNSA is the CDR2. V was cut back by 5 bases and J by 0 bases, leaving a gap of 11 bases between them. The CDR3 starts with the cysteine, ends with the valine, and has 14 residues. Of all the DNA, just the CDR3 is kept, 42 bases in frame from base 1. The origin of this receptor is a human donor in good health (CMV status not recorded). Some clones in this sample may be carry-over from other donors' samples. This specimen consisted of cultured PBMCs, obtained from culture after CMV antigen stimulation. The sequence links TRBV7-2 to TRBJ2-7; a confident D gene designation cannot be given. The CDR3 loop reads CASSTDPSSYEQYV. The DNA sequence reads TGTGCCAGCAGCACCGATCCTAGCTCCTACGAGCAGTACGTC.